The 10 T cell receptor beta chains below all came from one sample that was sequenced in a study of cytomegalovirus exposure and HLA in healthy donors. The PCR employed 60 Vbeta primers together with 13 Jbeta primers. The repertoire was sequenced with immunoSEQ multiplex PCR; TCRdb's copy has only in-frame clones and lacks some. The sample gives roughly 250,000 clones, just under 85% of which show up once; 1.5% to 2% is in the top ten. Sequences were obtained from PBMCs. The receptors originated from a woman aged 40-49 years in good health and CMV-seropositive.

This clone was observed a few times. This chain connects TRBV7-9 to TRBJ1-1; D not resolved. This CDR3 has 13 amino acids. Trimming pared 3 bases from V and 0 bases from J, leaving 5 bases between. CDR1 and CDR2 (germline): SEHNR, FQNEAQ (reference sequence). The CDR3 spells CASSLEMNTEAFF. The CDR3 bases are TGTGCCAGCAGCTTGGAGATGAACACTGAAGCTTTCTTT.

V gene TRBV7-9 combines with J gene TRBJ1-2; D unclear. The germline V gene has CDR1 SEHNR and CDR2 FQNEAQ (reference sequence). V gave up 2 bases and J gave up 4 bases, with 11 bases separating them. The CDR3 has 14 residues. CDR3 nucleotides: TGTGCCAGCAGCTTAAGAGGAGCTTTCTATGGCTACACCTTC. Its protein is CASSLRGAFYGYTF.

The chain has TRBV28 and TRBJ1-2, with 8 bases matching TRBD1. The CDR3 extends over 15 amino acids. V dropped 6 bases and J dropped 5; count of bases not matched to a gene: 11. Germline CDR1 reads MDHEN; CDR2 reads SYDVKM. This chain's CDR3 is CASRARGQSMYGYTF. Here the CDR3 DNA reads TGTGCCAGCAGGGCCAGGGGGCAGAGTATGTATGGCTACACCTTC.

The rearrangement joins TRBV28 to TRBJ2-7, with TRBD2 matching over 12 bases. Trimming took 8 bases from V and 4 from J; bases not matched to a gene: 9. The CDR3 runs to 15 residues. CDR1 and CDR2 from the germline V gene are MDHEN and SYDVKM. CDR3 sequence (DNA): TGTGCCAGCCTAGGACTAGCGGGAAATTTGTACGAGCAGTACTTC. Translated, it gives CASLGLAGNLYEQYF.

The V call is TRBV6-5, the J call TRBJ1-3; 9 nucleotides agree with TRBD1. In germline, CDR1 is MNHEY, CDR2 SVGAGI. V shed 6 bases and J 2 bases; nucleotides not matched to a gene: 2. The CDR3 consists of 14 residues. CDR3 amino acids: CASRTGGPGNTIYF. CDR3 DNA: TGTGCCAGCAGGACAGGGGGTCCTGGAAACACCATATATTTT.

J is TRBJ2-2 and V is TRBV27; TRBD2 matches 10 bases. This CDR3 has 14 amino acids. Germline CDR1 MNHEY, CDR2 SMNVEV (reference sequence). The V segment lost 8 bases and the J segment 6 bases; nucleotides outside the gene matches: 6. The CDR3 loop reads CASLALAGAGELFF. In DNA, the CDR3 is TGTGCCAGCCTGGCGCTAGCGGGAGCCGGGGAGCTGTTTTTT.

The chain joins TRBV29-1 to TRBJ1-2, with D perhaps TRBD1 (5 bases). Germline CDR1 is SQVTM and CDR2 is ANQGSEA. The CDR3 has 13 residues. Trimming removed 0 bases at V and 5 bases at J, with 10 bases between. In nucleotides, the CDR3 is TGCAGCGTTGAAGAGGGGGGTTGGTATGGCTACACCTTC. Its protein product is CSVEEGGWYGYTF.

The chain employs TRBV18 and TRBJ1-3, with unresolved D. Germline V CDR1 and CDR2: KGHSH, LQKENI. V dropped 3 bases and J dropped 1 base, with 13 bases sitting between them. The CDR3 spans 16 residues. CDR3 protein: CASSPENDGSGNTIYF. Here the CDR3 DNA reads TGTGCCAGCTCACCGGAGAACGACGGATCTGGAAACACCATATATTTT.

V usage is TRBV13 and J usage is TRBJ2-3, with 7 bases fitting TRBD2. The CDR3 extends over 20 amino acids. V lost 5 bases and J lost 2; bases outside the gene matches: 22. Germline V CDR1 and CDR2: PRHDT, FYEKMQ (reference sequence). The CDR3 loop is CASSLRWTAGEAALTDTQYF. The CDR3 DNA follows: TGTGCCAGCAGCCTTCGTTGGACTGCGGGGGAGGCGGCTCTCACAGATACGCAGTATTTT.

In regard to this clone: The junction does not match germline at one end; this may be a read error. V is TRBV30 and J is TRBJ2-6; D possibly corresponds to TRBD1 (7 bases). There are 16 residues in the CDR3. Germline lookup yields CDR1 GTSNPN and CDR2 SVGIG (reference sequence). The CDR3 reads CAWSVPTGTGANGLTF. The CDR3 DNA reads as TGTGCCTGGAGTGTACCGACAGGGACTGGGGCCAACGGCCTGACTTTC.